The 11 T cell receptor beta chains below all came from one sample that was sequenced in a study of HIV-infected patients and healthy controls. Reverse transcription used roughly 450 ng RNA and constant-region primers for alpha and beta. Alpha and beta chain libraries were made separately by chain-specific third strand synthesis with multiplexing indices. Using its own MiXCR run on the 5' RACE reads, TCRdb lists one record per CDR3 protein. The data contain about 5,500 distinct CDR3 sequences, about 8.2% of them singletons. No cell fractionation was done, so the repertoire covers all unsorted peripheral blood T cells. The input for sequencing was blood, taken before antiretroviral therapy. These receptors all stem from an adult with HIV infection.

The V and J genes are TRBV4-1 and TRBJ2-4; 7 nucleotides match TRBD2. CDR1 is MGHRA and CDR2 is YSYEKL in the germline V gene. The trim removed 0 bases at V and 6 bases at J, leaving 5 bases unmatched. The CDR3 extends over 15 amino acids. In nucleotides, the CDR3 is TGCGCCAGCAGCCAAGATGCGGGAGAGCGAAACATTCAGTACTTC. Its protein is CASSQDAGERNIQYF.

This clonotype is labeled medium-sized (0.01 to 0.1%). This chain joins TRBV10-1 and TRBJ2-7; D remains unclear. Germline CDR1 reads WNHNN; CDR2 reads SYGVQD (reference sequence). The CDR3 runs to 13 residues. Trimming shortened V by 4 bases and J by 0 bases, and 7 bases separated the two germline ends. In DNA, the CDR3 is TGCGCCAGCAGTGCGGCCGGCTCCTACGAGCAGTACTTC. Translating gives CASSAAGSYEQYF.

This clonotype was picked up many times. The chain has TRBV20-1 and TRBJ2-5; no definite D call. The CDR3 has 14 residues. Germline CDR1 and CDR2: DFQATT and SNEGSKA (reference sequence). V was trimmed by 0 bases and J by 5 bases, leaving 13 bases between them. This CDR3 is CSAREGALSETQYF. CDR3 in DNA: TGCAGTGCTAGAGAGGGCGCGCTCAGTGAGACCCAGTACTTC.

This sequence joins TRBV19 and TRBJ1-1; D remains unclear. This CDR3 comprises 15 residues. Germline lookup yields CDR1 LNHDA and CDR2 SQIVND (reference sequence). Trimming took off 5 bases at V and 3 bases at J, with 16 bases between the two ends. CDR3 sequence (DNA): TGTGCCAGTAGTCCAAACCGGGGTTTCGACACTGAAGCTTTCTTT. Protein sequence: CASSPNRGFDTEAFF.

The sample holds many counts of this clonotype. V is TRBV5-1 and J is TRBJ2-1; perhaps TRBD2 as D (5 bases). Germline assignment: CDR1 SGHRS and CDR2 YFSETQ. CDR3 length: 13 amino acids. V was trimmed by 1 base and J by 7 bases, leaving 9 bases between them. This CDR3 reads CASSLRTPNEQFF. CDR3 in DNA: TGCGCCAGCAGCTTGAGGACTCCTAATGAGCAGTTCTTC.

This clonotype is judged medium-sized. This rearrangement joins TRBV12-3 or TRBV12-4 to TRBJ1-2, with TRBD1 identical over 7 bases. The CDR3 is 13 residues long. Trimming cost V 6 bases and J 6 bases; bases outside gene matches: 7. The DNA for the CDR3 is TGTGCCAGCAGCTCGGCCAGGGGGGATGGCTACACCTTC. Protein: CASSSARGDGYTF.

This clonotype was observed at least ten times. The V and J genes are TRBV30 and TRBJ2-1, with D unresolved. V was shortened by 1 base and J by 8 bases, with 12 bases between the two germline ends. This CDR3 contains 13 residues. Germline CDR1 GTSNPN, CDR2 SVGIG (reference sequence). The CDR3 loop is CAWSETYYDEQFF. The CDR3 DNA reads as TGTGCCTGGAGTGAGACATATTACGATGAGCAGTTCTTC. The full variable domain, its missing parts supplied by reference TRBV30 and TRBJ2-1, is SQTIHQWPATLVQPVGSPLSLECTVEGTSNPNLYWYRQAAGRGLQLLFYSVGIGQISSEVPQNLSASRPQDRQFILSSKKLLLSDSGFYLCAWSETYYDEQFFGPGTRLTVL.

V usage is TRBV11-3 and J usage is TRBJ2-5; 7 nucleotides agree with TRBD1. Trimming took 3 bases from V and 0 from J; bases not matched to a gene: 7. There are 16 residues in the CDR3. Germline loops: CDR1 SGHNT, CDR2 YENEEA. The CDR3 region is CASSLGATGDQETQYF. The CDR3 DNA follows: TGTGCCAGCAGCTTGGGCGCTACAGGGGACCAAGAGACCCAGTACTTC.

This clonotype has a count of ten or more. The chain couples TRBV27 to TRBJ2-1; D is perhaps TRBD1 (6 bases). Germline CDR1 and CDR2: MNHEY and SMNVEV (reference sequence). CDR3 size: 12 residues. Trimming took off 7 bases at V and 16 bases at J, with 20 bases between the two ends. The CDR3 loop is CASMGAGRLGFF. CDR3 DNA: TGTGCCAGCATGGGGGCGGGTCGTTTAGGTTTCTTC.

The sample holds a few counts of this clonotype. The chain combines TRBV5-4 with TRBJ2-2, with D perhaps assigned TRBD1 or TRBD2 (5 bases each). Per the germline V gene, CDR1 is SGHNT and CDR2 is YYREEE (reference sequence). This CDR3 is built from 13 residues. The V and J ends lost 2 bases and 5 bases respectively, with 7 bases between them. CDR3 sequence: CASSFGGTGELFF. The CDR3 DNA is TGTGCCAGCAGCTTTGGGGGAACCGGGGAGCTGTTTTTT.

The sample holds one count of this clonotype. A single base separates this from a much larger clone, so it may be a read error. The CDR3 nucleotides read TGTGCCAGCTGTTACTCAACTTCGCGAGAGCAGTACTTC. It encodes CASCYSTSREQYF. V is TRBV6-6 and J is TRBJ2-7, with D unresolved. The V gene's germline CDR1 is MNHNY and CDR2 SVGAGI (reference sequence). This CDR3 region has 13 residues.